This T cell receptor beta chain was observed in a study of cytomegalovirus exposure and HLA in healthy donors. Germline assignment: CDR1 LNHDA and CDR2 SQIVND (reference sequence). The CDR3 loop spans 15 amino acids. V trimming: 7 bases; J trimming: 6 bases; junction bases outside the gene matches: 8. Study-level findings and limits: Association with HLA alleles at 0.05 false discovery rate was found for roughly 17,000 TCR beta sequences in a later analysis. The authors listed 164 TCR beta chains as cytomegalovirus-associated. The analysis excluded some indistinguishable V segments, including TRBV6-2 and TRBV6-3.

Each donor was nominally healthy when sampled (though unrecorded immune exposures were likely). PCR involved 60 Vbeta and 13 Jbeta primers. Profiled with immunoSEQ multiplex PCR; TCRdb holds only in-frame clones, not every one. This sample has about 150,000 clones, with approximately 80% found just once. About this clone: The antigen remains undetermined.

The receptor comes from a woman between 45 and 65 years old in good health and CMV-seropositive. The chain couples TRBV19 to TRBJ2-2; TRBD1 matches 10 bases. Sequenced sample: PBMCs. The CDR3 DNA reads TGTGCCAGTAAAAGGACAGGGGGTAGATCCGGGGAGCTGTTTTTT. Its protein is CASKRTGGRSGELFF.